The TCR beta chain under discussion was sequenced for a study of T cells in Graves' hyperthyroidism and ophthalmopathy. This clonotype was seen at least ten times. Germline V gene sequence: CDR1 SGDLS, CDR2 YYNGEE. Trimming took 0 bases from V and 0 from J; bases not matched to a gene: 3. The CDR3 extends over 15 amino acids. TCR beta CDR3 regions were amplified from RNA transcripts. TCR CDR3 regions were first amplified by RT-PCR with HTBI primers. TCRdb re-derived calls from the multiplex PCR reads in MiXCR, one entry per CDR3 protein. The sample lists roughly 720,000 distinct CDR3 sequences, roughly a sixth occurring once.

Input material: blood. The genes are TRBV9 and TRBJ2-7, with TRBD2 identical over 7 bases. This clonotype was sampled from a man aged 45 to 65 with Graves' hyperthyroidism. In DNA form, the CDR3 reads TGTGCCAGCAGCGTAGCTGGACTAGGCTCCTACGAGCAGTACTTC. Translated: CASSVAGLGSYEQYF.